The next 19 T cell receptor beta chains were all read from a single sample in a study of blood T cell repertoires in COVID-19. Sequencing was performed with immunoSEQ multiplex PCR; in TCRdb, only in-frame clones are kept and a portion is missing. Seen here are about 200,000 clones, less than 95% observed once, and the top ten hold 0.6% to 0.9%. The sequenced material came from peripheral blood. The source is a man younger than 40 with COVID-19, enrolled during active disease.

The genes are TRBV19 and TRBJ1-6; 9 bases match TRBD1. Germline V gives CDR1 LNHDA, CDR2 SQIVND (reference sequence). Losses at the gene ends were 6 bases for V and 7 bases for J; bases not matched to a gene: 4. This CDR3 region has 14 residues. The DNA for the CDR3 is TGTGCCAGTAGCTCAGGACAGGGGAATTCACCCCTCCACTTT. Translating gives CASSSGQGNSPLHF.

The chain employs TRBV9 and TRBJ2-2, with 7 bases matching TRBD1. The V gene's germline CDR1 is SGDLS and CDR2 YYNGEE. The CDR3 has 13 residues. The junction had 3 bases not matched to a gene; V was cut back by 4 bases and J by 6 bases. CDR3 protein: CASSTQGPGELFF. Written as DNA, the CDR3 is TGTGCCAGCAGCACACAGGGGCCCGGGGAGCTGTTTTTT.

The genes are TRBV4-2 and TRBJ2-3, with TRBD2 as a possible D gene (6 bases). The CDR3 consists of 17 residues. V lost 0 bases and J lost 0, with 13 bases in between. Germline V CDR1 and CDR2: LGHNA, YNFKEQ. CDR3 sequence: CASSQEGTGISTDTQYF. In DNA, the CDR3 is TGTGCCAGCAGCCAAGAAGGGACTGGGATAAGCACAGATACGCAGTATTTT.

CDR3 loop: CASSIRQVSEQYF. CDR3 DNA: TGTGCCAGTAGTATTAGGCAGGTCAGCGAGCAGTACTTC. V and J are TRBV19 and TRBJ2-7; no clear D gene. The CDR3 sequence is 13 residues long. V shed 3 bases and J shed 6 bases, with 12 bases lying between them. CDR1 is LNHDA and CDR2 is SQIVND in the germline V gene (reference sequence).

The genes are TRBV4-2 and TRBJ1-2; D is unresolved. The germline V and J ends were trimmed by 1 base and 4 bases, with 10 bases remaining between them. Germline values: CDR1 LGHNA, CDR2 YNFKEQ. The CDR3 consists of 14 residues. CDR3 protein: CASSQVIQSYGYTF. CDR3 in DNA: TGTGCCAGCAGCCAAGTGATACAGAGCTATGGCTACACCTTC.

This clone was counted once. The chain joins TRBV5-1 to TRBJ2-7; 10 bases line up with TRBD2. The CDR3 has 17 residues. Germline lookup yields CDR1 SGHRS and CDR2 YFSETQ. Trimming took 4 bases from V and 0 from J; bases not matched to a gene: 10. CDR3 loop: CASSQTSGVTSSYEQYF. CDR3 in DNA: TGCGCCAGCAGCCAAACTAGCGGGGTTACGAGCTCCTACGAGCAGTACTTC.

Only a few counts were recorded for this clone. The chain's CDR3 is CASSFDRGKTDTQYF. DNA of the CDR3: TGTGCCAGCAGCTTCGACAGGGGAAAGACAGATACGCAGTATTTT. V gene TRBV5-4 combines with J gene TRBJ2-3, with 8 positions matching TRBD1. Germline-derived CDR1 and CDR2 are SGHNT and YYREEE (reference sequence). The CDR3 consists of 15 residues. V shed 2 bases and J 3 bases; nucleotides not matched to a gene: 5.

This clone has a single count. V and J are TRBV2 and TRBJ2-7; no reliable D call. Germline values: CDR1 SNHLY, CDR2 FYNNEI. V shed 7 bases and J shed 5 bases, with 12 bases lying between them. The CDR3 is 12 residues long. CDR3 in DNA: TGTGCCAGCATCCCGGGTGGCCACGAGCAGTACTTC. Its translation is CASIPGGHEQYF.

The chain carries TRBV5-5 and TRBJ1-6; D may be TRBD1 (6 bases). Germline V lookup: CDR1 SGHKS, CDR2 YYEKEE (reference sequence). Trimming shortened V by 4 bases and J by 5 bases, and 13 bases separated the two germline ends. The CDR3 length is 15 residues. Written as DNA, the CDR3 is TGTGCCAGCAGCCAAGGACAGATTGATAATTCACCCCTCCACTTT. Translated: CASSQGQIDNSPLHF.

The chain links TRBV6-1 to TRBJ1-2; a possible D gene is TRBD1 (6 bases). The CDR3 has 15 residues. Trimming cost V 0 bases and J 2 bases, with 10 bases left between them. CDR1 and CDR2 from the germline V gene are MNHNS and SASEGT. This chain's CDR3 is CASSEAHRDNYGYTF. Here the CDR3 DNA reads TGTGCCAGCAGTGAAGCTCACAGGGACAACTATGGCTACACCTTC.

The chain couples TRBV2 to TRBJ1-2; perhaps TRBD1 as D (6 bases). V was trimmed by 7 bases and J by 3 bases, leaving 15 bases between them. The length of the CDR3 is 14 residues. Germline V gene data show CDR1 as SNHLY and CDR2 as FYNNEI. CDR3 loop: CASTQQGGDYGYTF. In DNA, the CDR3 is TGTGCCAGCACCCAACAGGGCGGTGACTATGGCTACACCTTC.

The chain is built from TRBV9 and TRBJ2-3; tentative D call: TRBD2 (6 bases). This CDR3 is 14 amino acids long. The germline CDR1 and CDR2 sequences are SGDLS and YYNGEE. V lost 4 bases and J 3 bases, leaving 12 bases between the germline ends. CDR3 loop: CASSRGIPTDTQYF. The CDR3 DNA reads as TGTGCCAGCAGCCGGGGGATCCCAACAGATACGCAGTATTTT.

The V gene is TRBV11-3, the J gene TRBJ1-4; 8 bases agree with TRBD1. The CDR3 length is 17 residues. After removal of 5 bases from V and 0 bases from J, the junction contained 8 bases not matched to a gene. Germline V gives CDR1 SGHNT, CDR2 YENEEA. The CDR3 DNA sequence: TGTGCCAGCAGCCTACGGACAGGGACAGCAACTAATGAAAAACTGTTTTTT. Residues: CASSLRTGTATNEKLFF.

The chain links TRBV19 to TRBJ2-5; D may be TRBD1 (5 bases). Trimming took 3 bases from V and 5 from J, leaving 13 bases between them. Germline V gene sequence: CDR1 LNHDA, CDR2 SQIVND (reference sequence). The CDR3 sequence is 14 residues long. The CDR3 sequence is CASSMRQSGETQYF. Here the CDR3 DNA reads TGTGCCAGTAGTATGCGACAGTCCGGGGAGACCCAGTACTTC.

This clone was seen only a few times. The V gene is TRBV20-1, the J gene TRBJ1-2; 9 bases match TRBD1. The CDR3 contains 11 residues. Trimming at V came to 5 bases and at J to 8 bases, leaving 3 bases not matched to a gene. Germline CDR1 and CDR2: DFQATT and SNEGSKA (reference sequence). CDR3 protein: CSARQGGGYTF. CDR3 coding DNA: TGCAGTGCTCGACAGGGGGGAGGCTACACCTTC.

The V call is TRBV7-2, the J call TRBJ2-5; TRBD2 might be the D (6 bases). Per germline, CDR1 SGHTA and CDR2 FQGNSA. V was trimmed by 5 bases and J by 5 bases, leaving 15 bases between them. The CDR3 is made up of 14 amino acids. The DNA for the CDR3 is TGTGCCAGCAGCAAAGAGGCGGGGCGGGAGACCCAGTACTTC. Encoded protein: CASSKEAGRETQYF. The variable domain in full, completed from reference TRBV7-2 and TRBJ2-5, reads GAGVSQSPSNKVTEKGKDVELRCDPISGHTALYWYRQSLGQGLEFLIYFQGNSAPDKSGLPSDRFSAERTGGSVSTLTIQRTQQEDSAVYLCASSKEAGRETQYFGPGTRLLVL.

The chain joins TRBV2 to TRBJ1-1; no clear D gene. Germline CDR1 SNHLY, CDR2 FYNNEI. The CDR3 extends over 12 amino acids. Trimming took off 4 bases at V and 11 bases at J, with 14 bases between the two ends. The CDR3 loop reads CASSVLPEEAFF. The DNA for the CDR3 is TGTGCCAGCAGTGTCCTTCCCGAGGAGGCTTTCTTT.

The CDR3 DNA sequence: TGTGCCAGCAGCCAAGAGATCGCGACTAGCGTAGGAGAGACCCAGTACTTC. Protein sequence: CASSQEIATSVGETQYF. This sequence joins TRBV3-1 (or the pseudogene TRBV3-2) and TRBJ2-5; 8 nucleotides match TRBD2. From germline, CDR1 is LGHDT and CDR2 YNNKEL (reference sequence). This CDR3 region has 17 residues. V gave up 0 bases and J gave up 4 bases; unmatched junction bases: 10.

V is TRBV3-1 (or the pseudogene TRBV3-2) and J is TRBJ2-1; D gene ambiguous. Deletions cut 2 bases from V and 8 bases from J, with 16 bases between. Germline loops: CDR1 LGHDT, CDR2 YNNKEL (reference sequence). The CDR3 length is 15 residues. The DNA of the CDR3 is TGTGCCAGCAGCCAAACCCGCATAGGTCAGGATGAGCAGTTCTTC. It translates to CASSQTRIGQDEQFF.